This T cell receptor beta chain was retrieved from a study of tumor-infiltrating lymphocytes in primary liver carcinoma. Study context: Patients of both sexes were 30 to 69 years old. Findings and caveats of the study: Appearing in all five tumor regions was true of only about 7.5-25% of top clones. Significantly greater top-250-clone fractions characterized tumors relative to blood (p = 0.039).

Starting material for RNA and DNA co-extraction consisted of roughly 18-34 mg of unsorted bulk tissue. Every patient in the cohort had a primary liver carcinoma. That carcinoma was treated by surgical resection. In regard to this clonotype: What it recognizes is unknown. Lacking the conserved final phenylalanine or tryptophan, this CDR3 likely reflects a read error.

A primer matching the constant region was used to make TCR beta cDNA from about 500 ng of total RNA. Slightly modified ARM-PCR served as the procedure for the TCR beta libraries. These libraries came from three rounds of nested multiplex PCR. One entry per CDR3 protein, called by TCRdb with MiXCR from the multiplex PCR reads. This sample carries tens of thousands of distinct CDR3 sequences, approximately 70% of them seen once, and the ten largest clones take 19%. Sequencing was done on a sample of liver tumor tissue from sampling region 1. Subset in this sample: tumor region T1, superior pole. The TCR comes from a man in his forties with primary liver carcinoma and hepatitis B virus infection.

The chain's CDR3 is CASGQLGHPRRTNEKLFS. DNA of the CDR3: TGTGCTAGTGGCCAACTGGGACACCCGAGGCGGACTAATGAAAAACTGTTTTCT. The V call is TRBV12-5, the J call TRBJ1-4; maybe TRBD1 (6 bases). Germline V gene sequence: CDR1 LGHNT, CDR2 FRNRAP. The CDR3 length is 18 residues. V lost 6 bases and J 2 bases, leaving 22 bases between the germline ends.